Listed below are T cell receptor beta chains from one sample, sequenced in a study of CXCR3-negative and CXCR3-positive naive CD8 T cells. Each CDR3 protein gets one entry in TCRdb, which reprocessed the 5' RACE reads and gives no DNA. Here the sample table reports 84,000 or so distinct CDR3 sequences. The sample taken for sequencing was naive CXCR3- CD8+ T cells from blood. Source of these receptors: a human donor in good health. Some clones in this sample may be carry-over from other donors' samples. Each CDR3 is given with its conserved first and last residue.

v_gene	j_gene	CDR3aa
TRBV29-1	TRBJ2-1	CSALAGYNEQFF
TRBV29-1	TRBJ2-2	CSVQTPNTGELFF
TRBV20-1	TRBJ2-2	CSAIRSNTGELFF
TRBV12-3/TRBV12-4	TRBJ1-2	CASSPFLGNYGYTF
TRBV5-1	TRBJ2-1	CASSPAEGVFYNEQFF
TRBV7-8	TRBJ2-1	CASSLGGLYNEQFF
TRBV10-3	TRBJ1-1	CAIRDRGTEAFF
TRBV28	TRBJ2-5	CASSFLQNLQETQYF
TRBV10-1	TRBJ2-7	CASSESIVGQTSYEQYF
TRBV29-1	TRBJ2-7	CSVFSDRGMSYEQYF
TRBV27	TRBJ2-5	CASSPLPWETQYF
TRBV12-3/TRBV12-4	TRBJ2-1	CASSSTGQDEQFF
TRBV28	TRBJ2-1	CASSSSRGGGQFEQFF
TRBV7-2	TRBJ2-1	CASSLRGGFYNEQFF
TRBV2	TRBJ2-1	CASSDSLGYYNEQFF
TRBV12-3/TRBV12-4	TRBJ2-4	CASSFNSKNIQYF
TRBV20-1	TRBJ2-5	CSARPGLAGVRETQYF
TRBV7-9	TRBJ2-3	CASRLGGSSTDTQYF
TRBV29-1	TRBJ2-2	CSVGPPNTGELFF
TRBV6-2/TRBV6-3	TRBJ2-1	CASSTSGGATNEQFF
TRBV28	TRBJ2-7	CASSLPVFDEQYF